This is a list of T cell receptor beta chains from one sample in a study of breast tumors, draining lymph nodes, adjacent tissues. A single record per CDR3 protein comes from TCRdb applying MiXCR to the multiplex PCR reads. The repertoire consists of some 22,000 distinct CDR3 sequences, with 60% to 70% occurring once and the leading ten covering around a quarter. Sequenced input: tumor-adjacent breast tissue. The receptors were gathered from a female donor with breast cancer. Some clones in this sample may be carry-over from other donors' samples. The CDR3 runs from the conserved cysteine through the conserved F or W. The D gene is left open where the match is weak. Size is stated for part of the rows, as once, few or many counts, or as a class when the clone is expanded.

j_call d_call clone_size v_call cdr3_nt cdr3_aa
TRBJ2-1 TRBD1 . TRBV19 TGTGCCAGTTCCCGGGACAGGGGGTACAATGAGCAGTTCTTC CASSRDRGYNEQFF
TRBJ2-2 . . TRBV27 TGTGCCAGCAGTTCCGTGAACACCGGGGAGCTGTTTTTT CASSSVNTGELFF
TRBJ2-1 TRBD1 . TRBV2 TGTGCCAGCAGTTACTCCGGACAGGGCAGGGATGAGCAGTTCTTC CASSYSGQGRDEQFF
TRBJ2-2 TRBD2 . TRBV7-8 TGTGCCAGCAGCTCTAGCGGATACACCGGGGAGCTGTTTTTT CASSSSGYTGELFF
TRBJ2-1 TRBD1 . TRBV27 TGTGCCAGCAGACGGCCCGGTTCGACAGGGGACAATGAGCAGTTCTTC CASRRPGSTGDNEQFF
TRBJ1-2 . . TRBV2 TGTGCCAGCAGTGCAAGGAAAGGGCCGGTCCTTGATTATGGCTACACCTTC CASSARKGPVLDYGYTF
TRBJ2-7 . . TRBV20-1 TGCAGTGCTAGACTAGGGTTCGCCTACGAGCAGTACTTC CSARLGFAYEQYF
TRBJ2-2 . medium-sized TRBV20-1 TGCAGTGCTTACGGGCCCTACTTTGGGACCGGGGAGCTGTTTTTT CSAYGPYFGTGELFF
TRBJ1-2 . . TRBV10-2 TGCGCCAGCAGTGAGACATCGCGCCGGGGCGAAGCTAACTATGGCTACACCTTC CASSETSRRGEANYGYTF
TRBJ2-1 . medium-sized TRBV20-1 TGCAGTGCTAGTTCCTATCTCAAGGCCGACAATGAGCAGTTCTTC CSASSYLKADNEQFF